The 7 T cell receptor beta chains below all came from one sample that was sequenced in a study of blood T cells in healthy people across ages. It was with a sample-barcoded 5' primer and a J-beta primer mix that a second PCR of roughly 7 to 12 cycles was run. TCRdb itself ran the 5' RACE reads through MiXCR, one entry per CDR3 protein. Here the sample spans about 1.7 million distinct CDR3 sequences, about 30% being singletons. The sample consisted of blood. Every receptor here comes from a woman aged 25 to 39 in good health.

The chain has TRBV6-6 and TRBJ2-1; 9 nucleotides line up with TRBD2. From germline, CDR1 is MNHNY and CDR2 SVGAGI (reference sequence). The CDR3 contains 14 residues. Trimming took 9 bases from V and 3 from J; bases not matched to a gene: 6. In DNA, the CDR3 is TGTGCCAGTCAGCGGGAGGTTTACTACAATGAGCAGTTCTTC. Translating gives CASQREVYYNEQFF.

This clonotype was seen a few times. CDR3 in amino acids: CSVHGEDGYTF. In DNA, the CDR3 is TGCAGCGTACACGGGGAGGATGGCTACACCTTC. This chain links TRBV29-1 with TRBJ1-2; D is unclear. The CDR3 is made up of 11 amino acids. The V end was cut by 6 bases, the J end by 6 bases, with 11 bases between. The germline CDR1 and CDR2 sequences are SQVTM and ANQGSEA.

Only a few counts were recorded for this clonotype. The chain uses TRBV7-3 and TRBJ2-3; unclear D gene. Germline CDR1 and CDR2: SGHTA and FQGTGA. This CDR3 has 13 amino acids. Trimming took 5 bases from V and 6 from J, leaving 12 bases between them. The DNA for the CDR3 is TGTGCCAGCAGCCAAGACATGGGGGATACGCAGTATTTT. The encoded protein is CASSQDMGDTQYF.

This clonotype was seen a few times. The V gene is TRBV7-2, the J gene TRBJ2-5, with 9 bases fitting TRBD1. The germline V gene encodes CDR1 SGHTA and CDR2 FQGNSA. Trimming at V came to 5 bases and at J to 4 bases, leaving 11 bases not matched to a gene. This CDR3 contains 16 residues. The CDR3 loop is CASSARLGQGGETQYF. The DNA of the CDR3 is TGTGCCAGCAGCGCTCGACTGGGACAGGGTGGAGAGACCCAGTACTTC.

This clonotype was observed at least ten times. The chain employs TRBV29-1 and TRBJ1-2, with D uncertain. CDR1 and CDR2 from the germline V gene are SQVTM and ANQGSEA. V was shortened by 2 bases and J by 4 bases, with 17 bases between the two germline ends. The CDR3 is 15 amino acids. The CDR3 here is CSVESIGEGGYGYTF. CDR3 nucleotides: TGCAGCGTTGAATCTATTGGTGAGGGTGGCTATGGCTACACCTTC.

The CDR3 here is CASSPRGSFQAFF. The CDR3 DNA follows: TGTGCCAGCAGTCCTCGAGGGTCATTCCAAGCTTTCTTT. The rearrangement links TRBV12-3 or TRBV12-4 to TRBJ1-1; D remains unclear. The V end lost 5 bases, the J end lost 9 bases, and 16 bases lay between the germline ends. The CDR3 length is 13 residues.

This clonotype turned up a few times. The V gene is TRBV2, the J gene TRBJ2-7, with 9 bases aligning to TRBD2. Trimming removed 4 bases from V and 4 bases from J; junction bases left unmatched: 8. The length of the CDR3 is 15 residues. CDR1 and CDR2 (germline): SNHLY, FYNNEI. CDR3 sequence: CASSARVAGVYEQYF. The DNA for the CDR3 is TGTGCCAGCAGTGCCCGGGTAGCGGGAGTATACGAGCAGTACTTC.